The 30 T cell receptor beta chains reported below all come from one sample, sequenced in a study of metastatic and nonmetastatic thyroid tumors (dated by TCRdb to the early 2020s). Preparation of the library involved PCR. The instrument was an Illumina HiSeq 4000. TCRdb passed the public sequencing reads through fastp at Q25 and MiXCR, retaining productive beta sequences. Recorded for this sample are about 19,000 clones; 30% to 40% of them occurred a single time. Over 8% of the sample rests with the top ten. No treatment had been received by any patient before thyroid surgery. The sequenced sample consisted of tumor tissue. These receptors all come from a male donor with papillary thyroid cancer or a benign thyroid nodule (not recorded which). Some clones in this sample may be carry-over from other donors' samples.

This sequence joins TRBV5-1 and TRBJ2-3; 9 bases are shared with TRBD2. The V and J ends lost 2 bases and 5 bases, in that order; junction bases with no gene match: 6. From germline, CDR1 is SGHRS and CDR2 YFSETQ. This CDR3 contains 15 residues. As DNA, the CDR3 is TGCGCCAGCAGCTTTAGCGGGAGTCGGGTAGATACGCAGTATTTT. It codes for CASSFSGSRVDTQYF.

This clone was counted once. This rearrangement joins TRBV7-9 to TRBJ1-1; maybe TRBD1 (6 bases). V gave up 5 bases and J gave up 11 bases, with 18 bases separating them. The CDR3 has 13 amino acids. Germline values: CDR1 SEHNR, CDR2 FQNEAQ (reference sequence). The CDR3 nucleotides read TGTGCCAGCAGCCCAGGGACATTGTGGGCGGCTTTCTTT. It translates to CASSPGTLWAAFF.

This clone has ten or more counts. J is TRBJ1-3 and V is TRBV7-2; D gene unclear. This CDR3 is built from 14 residues. Per the germline V gene, CDR1 is SGHTA and CDR2 is FQGNSA. V lost 5 bases and J 0 bases, leaving 8 bases between the germline ends. CDR3 amino acids: CASSPTSSGNTIYF. The DNA for the CDR3 is TGTGCCAGCAGCCCTACGAGCTCTGGAAACACCATATATTTT.

This clone occurred many times. V and J are TRBV14 and TRBJ2-1; no definite D call. The V and J ends lost 0 bases and 5 bases respectively, with 11 bases between them. Germline V lookup: CDR1 SGHDN, CDR2 FVKESK. The CDR3 spans 15 residues. CDR3 sequence (DNA): TGTGCCAGCAGCCAAGATTTCAGCCTCCACAATGAGCAGTTCTTC. The encoded protein is CASSQDFSLHNEQFF.

Written as DNA, the CDR3 is TGCGCCAGCATTAGTGCGAGCGGGAGTACAGAGTCGCAGTATTTT. It specifies CASISASGSTESQYF. The rearrangement links TRBV5-1 to TRBJ2-3, with TRBD2 identical over 8 bases. The germline V gene encodes CDR1 SGHRS and CDR2 YFSETQ. This CDR3 is built from 15 residues. V lost 6 bases to trimming and J lost 10 bases; unmatched junction nucleotides: 16.

As regards this clone: The germline gene is not matched at one end of the junction; a read error may be the cause. The CDR3 reads CSSSLIVGLGGDTQYF. The CDR3 DNA reads as TGCTCCAGCAGCTTGATTGTCGGTCTGGGCGGAGATACGCAGTATTTT. V usage is TRBV5-1 and J usage is TRBJ2-3; D unresolved. The V gene's germline CDR1 is SGHRS and CDR2 YFSETQ. The CDR3 covers 16 residues.

This clone has a count of ten or more. Other DNA sequences within the sample encode an identical CDR3. This CDR3 is CSARQGLGNTEAFF. CDR3 sequence (DNA): TGCAGTGCTCGGCAGGGGCTCGGGAACACTGAAGCTTTCTTT. V gene TRBV20-1 combines with J gene TRBJ1-1; weak D call: TRBD1 (6 bases). V lost 5 bases to trimming and J lost 1 base, with 14 bases between them. Germline assignment: CDR1 DFQATT and CDR2 SNEGSKA (reference sequence). The CDR3 is made up of 14 amino acids.

The CDR3 sequence: CASSATGVGNEQFF. CDR3 DNA sequence: TGTGCCAGCAGCGCCACAGGCGTCGGGAATGAGCAGTTCTTC. This sequence joins TRBV7-3 and TRBJ2-1; TRBD1 is a possible D gene (5 bases). The V gene lost 5 bases and the J gene lost 7 bases, with 15 bases spanning the gap. The CDR3 length is 14 residues. Germline V gene sequence: CDR1 SGHTA, CDR2 FQGTGA. Together with reference TRBV7-3 and TRBJ2-1, the CDR3 gives the full variable domain: GAGVSQTPSNKVTEKGKYVELRCDPISGHTALYWYRQSLGQGPEFLIYFQGTGAADDSGLPNDRFFAVRPEGSVSTLKIQRTERGDSAVYLCASSATGVGNEQFFGPGTRLTVL.

The J gene is TRBJ1-6, the V gene TRBV7-9, with D perhaps TRBD1 (5 bases). CDR3 size: 14 residues. Germline assignment: CDR1 SEHNR and CDR2 FQNEAQ (reference sequence). Trimming pared 5 bases from V and 6 bases from J, leaving 11 bases between. The CDR3 here is CASSEGQANSPLHF. Written as DNA, the CDR3 is TGTGCCAGCAGCGAAGGACAAGCTAATTCACCCCTCCACTTT.

The V call is TRBV20-1, the J call TRBJ2-3; D remains ambiguous. Trimming left V 1 base short and J 2 bases short, with 7 bases between. In germline, CDR1 is DFQATT, CDR2 SNEGSKA (reference sequence). The CDR3 has 13 residues. CDR3 sequence: CSARGVLTDTQYF. The DNA of the CDR3 is TGCAGTGCTAGAGGGGTCCTCACAGATACGCAGTATTTT.

This clone was picked up many times. The V gene is TRBV6-1, the J gene TRBJ1-2; perhaps TRBD1 as D (6 bases). The ends were cut back, 7 bases at V and 4 bases at J, with 16 bases in the middle. In germline, CDR1 is MNHNS, CDR2 SASEGT. The CDR3 is 14 residues long. CDR3 nucleotide sequence: TGTGCCAGCACCGAGGGCGTACAGGGCTATGGCTACACCTTC. This sequence encodes CASTEGVQGYGYTF.

This clone turned up a few times. The chain couples TRBV6-1 to TRBJ2-7; 7 nucleotides align to TRBD1. The CDR3 has 16 amino acids. Trimming removed 4 bases from V and 1 base from J; junction bases left unmatched: 10. Germline-derived CDR1 and CDR2 are MNHNS and SASEGT. The chain's CDR3 is CASSGTQGVNSYEQYF. Written as DNA, the CDR3 is TGTGCCAGCAGTGGTACTCAGGGGGTTAATTCCTACGAGCAGTACTTC.

This sequence joins TRBV9 and TRBJ2-7, with 8 bases lining up with TRBD1. Losses at the gene ends were 0 bases for V and 2 bases for J; bases not matched to a gene: 7. The CDR3 consists of 16 residues. In germline, CDR1 is SGDLS, CDR2 YYNGEE. The CDR3 is CASSVAGTGHAYEQYF. In DNA, the CDR3 is TGTGCCAGCAGCGTAGCCGGGACAGGTCATGCCTACGAGCAGTACTTC.

In the case of this clone: Mismatch with germline at one junction end may stem from a read error. This rearrangement joins TRBV27 to TRBJ1-6; TRBD1 aligns across 7 bases. Germline V CDR1 and CDR2: MNHEY, SMNVEV (reference sequence). The CDR3 length is 15 residues. The CDR3 loop is CASSLLQGGNSHLRF. DNA of the CDR3: TGTGCCAGCAGTTTACTCCAGGGGGGTAATTCACACCTCCGCTTT.

This clone was picked up a small number of times. The J gene is TRBJ2-5, the V gene TRBV29-1; TRBD1 aligns across 9 bases. Germline V gene lookup returns CDR1 SQVTM and CDR2 ANQGSEA. V lost 7 bases and J lost 3; bases outside the gene matches: 9. The length of the CDR3 is 14 residues. CDR3 in amino acids: CSGKLTGGEETQYF. In DNA, the CDR3 is TGCAGCGGAAAGCTGACAGGGGGAGAAGAGACCCAGTACTTC.

This clone is medium-sized by share. The chain recombines TRBV4-1 with TRBJ1-3, with 7 bases fitting TRBD1. Trimming cost V 3 bases and J 0 bases; bases outside gene matches: 2. This CDR3 is 15 amino acids long. Per the germline V gene, CDR1 is MGHRA and CDR2 is YSYEKL. The CDR3 nucleotides read TGCGCCAGCAGCCAGGGGACAGCCTCTGGAAACACCATATATTTT. Translated: CASSQGTASGNTIYF.

This clone came up once. The rearrangement uses TRBV5-5 and TRBJ2-2; D gene ambiguous. Germline-derived CDR1 and CDR2 are SGHKS and YYEKEE (reference sequence). The CDR3 contains 15 residues. Trimming stripped 1 base from V and 4 bases from J, with 11 bases between. CDR3 nucleotide sequence: TGTGCCAGCAGCTTGTTCCGCGGTTGCACCGGGGAGCTGTTTTTT. Its translation is CASSLFRGCTGELFF. Using reference TRBV5-5 and TRBJ2-2 for the parts outside the CDR3, the full variable domain is DAGVTQSPTHLIKTRGQQVTLRCSPISGHKSVSWYQQVLGQGPQFIFQYYEKEERGRGNFPDRFSARQFPNYSSELNVNALLLGDSALYLCASSLFRGCTGELFFGEGSRLTVL.

This clone has more than one count but fewer than ten. The CDR3 protein is CASSLSSGTAGRSGQYF. CDR3 nucleotides: TGTGCCAGCAGTCTCTCCTCCGGGACTGCCGGTAGATCCGGGCAGTACTTC. The rearrangement links TRBV6-1 to TRBJ2-7; a weak D match, TRBD2 (6 bases). The germline V and J ends were trimmed by 5 bases and 9 bases, with 29 bases remaining between them. CDR1 and CDR2 from the germline V gene are MNHNS and SASEGT. This CDR3 region has 17 residues.

A few counts support this clone. This chain connects TRBV12-3 or TRBV12-4 to TRBJ2-7, with 12 bases identical to TRBD2. The CDR3 consists of 14 residues. With 5 bases clipped from V and 7 bases from J, the junction kept 6 bases outside the gene matches. DNA for the CDR3: TGTGCCAGCAGTGAGACTAGCGGGAGAAGGGAGCAGTACTTC. This sequence encodes CASSETSGRREQYF.

The genes are TRBV20-1 and TRBJ2-7, with D possibly matching TRBD1 (6 bases). Trimming left V 2 bases short and J 3 bases short, with 14 bases between. Germline V CDR1 and CDR2: DFQATT, SNEGSKA (reference sequence). CDR3 length equals 14 residues. The CDR3 DNA reads as TGCAGTGCTAGATCCCGGGACAACTACTACGAGCAGTACTTC. It specifies CSARSRDNYYEQYF.

The chain uses TRBV30 and TRBJ1-2, with D hard to call. Germline CDR1 is GTSNPN and CDR2 is SVGIG (reference sequence). Trimming shortened V by 0 bases and J by 7 bases, and 12 bases separated the two germline ends. There are 13 residues in the CDR3. Written as DNA, the CDR3 is TGTGCCTGGAGTGTACAATGGCACGGTGGCTACACCTTC. Protein product: CAWSVQWHGGYTF.

By share, this clone counts as medium-sized (0.01 to 0.1%). The chain joins TRBV28 to TRBJ1-2, with D perhaps TRBD1 (6 bases). CDR3 length equals 14 residues. Germline-derived CDR1 and CDR2 are MDHEN and SYDVKM. The V end was cut by 8 bases, the J end by 13 bases, with 26 bases between. The CDR3 is CASGLGASSSFCTF. The DNA of the CDR3 is TGTGCCAGCGGCCTGGGGGCCTCCTCCTCCTTCTGCACCTTC.

This clone was found a few times. The chain combines TRBV2 with TRBJ2-3, with a possible D match to TRBD2 (6 bases). The V end lost 8 bases, the J end lost 6 bases, and 12 bases lay between the germline ends. The CDR3 spans 12 residues. Germline V gene data show CDR1 as SNHLY and CDR2 as FYNNEI. This chain's CDR3 is CASGLSWDTQYF. Here the CDR3 DNA reads TGTGCCAGCGGACTATCGTGGGATACGCAGTATTTT. Full variable domain (rest looked up from reference TRBV2 and TRBJ2-3): EPEVTQTPSHQVTQMGQEVILRCVPISNHLYFYWYRQILGQKVEFLVSFYNNEISEKSEIFDDQFSVERPDGSNFTLKIRSTKLEDSAMYFCASGLSWDTQYFGPGTRLTVL.

CDR3 in amino acids: CASSFEILAGSGGELFF. The CDR3 DNA follows: TGCGCCAGCAGCTTTGAAATCTTGGCGGGATCTGGCGGGGAGCTGTTTTTT. The gene calls are TRBV5-1 and TRBJ2-2; D possibly corresponds to TRBD2 (6 bases). V lost 2 bases to trimming and J lost 7 bases, with 21 bases between them. The CDR3 contains 17 residues. Per germline, CDR1 SGHRS and CDR2 YFSETQ. The variable domain in full, completed from reference TRBV5-1 and TRBJ2-2, reads KAGVTQTPRYLIKTRGQQVTLSCSPISGHRSVSWYQQTPGQGLQFLFEYFSETQRNKGNFPGRFSGRQFSNSRSEMNVSTLELGDSALYLCASSFEILAGSGGELFFGEGSRLTVL.

This clone was counted many times. The chain carries TRBV10-3 and TRBJ2-1, with 8 bases fitting TRBD1. Germline trimming cut 6 bases from V and 6 bases from J; bases unmatched to any gene: 7. Germline V gene lookup returns CDR1 ENHRY and CDR2 SYGVKD. This CDR3 is 14 amino acids long. The CDR3 DNA follows: TGTGCCATCAGACCACCGACAGGGGTCAATGAGCAGTTCTTC. Protein product: CAIRPPTGVNEQFF.

The rearrangement joins TRBV2 to TRBJ2-7, with D perhaps being TRBD1 or TRBD2 (6 bases each). Per the germline V gene, CDR1 is SNHLY and CDR2 is FYNNEI. V gave up 4 bases and J gave up 2 bases, with 15 bases separating them. The CDR3 consists of 15 residues. CDR3 residues: CASSVRRGVTYEQYF. The CDR3 DNA follows: TGTGCCAGCAGTGTGCGGAGGGGGGTTACCTACGAGCAGTACTTC.

The CDR3 DNA reads TGTGCCAGTAGTAGCCGGGGAGGGAAAGCAGATACGCAGTATTTT. Amino acids: CASSSRGGKADTQYF. J is TRBJ2-3 and V is TRBV19; 7 bases are shared with TRBD2. Germline V gene sequence: CDR1 LNHDA, CDR2 SQIVND (reference sequence). Trimming took 4 bases from V and 4 from J; bases not matched to a gene: 8. The CDR3 consists of 15 residues.

This clone turned up a few times. The J gene is TRBJ2-7, the V gene TRBV6-1, with unresolved D. V was cut by 6 bases and J by 6 bases, with 9 bases left in between. CDR1 MNHNS and CDR2 SASEGT come from the germline V gene. The CDR3 contains 11 residues. This chain's CDR3 is CASRGLGEQYF. The CDR3 DNA reads as TGTGCCAGCAGGGGGTTGGGCGAGCAGTACTTC.

V usage is TRBV5-1 and J usage is TRBJ1-4; D is undetermined. This CDR3 is built from 14 residues. Germline V gene lookup returns CDR1 SGHRS and CDR2 YFSETQ. V gave up 5 bases and J gave up 0 bases, with 8 bases separating them. Here the CDR3 reads CASSLTTTNEKLFF. DNA for the CDR3: TGCGCCAGCAGTCTAACGACAACTAATGAAAAACTGTTTTTT.

This clone was seen a few times. A single base separates this from a much larger clone, so it may be a read error. The same CDR3 is also encoded by other DNA sequences in this sample. The chain joins TRBV6-1 to TRBJ2-2, with 8 bases fitting TRBD2. CDR3 length: 15 amino acids. CDR1 and CDR2 from the germline V gene are MNHNS and SASEGT. CDR3 region: CASSSTSGNTGGLFF. The CDR3 bases are TGTGCCAGCAGCTCAACTAGCGGTAACACCGGGGGGCTGTTTTTT.